One and the same sample provided the 20 T cell receptor beta chains below, sequenced in a study of cytomegalovirus exposure and HLA in healthy donors. Vbeta (60) and Jbeta (13) primers were used in the PCR. The data were produced by immunoSEQ multiplex PCR, yet TCRdb's version contains in-frame clones alone and is incomplete. The sample yields fewer than 200,000 clones, approximately 80% seen once. Sequencing was carried out using PBMCs. All receptors derive from a woman aged 18 to 35 in good health and CMV-seronegative.

This clone was seen a handful of times. CDR3 loop: CASSDGVAGGTDTQYF. As DNA, the CDR3 is TGTGCCAGCAGTGATGGTGTTGCGGGAGGGACAGATACGCAGTATTTT. The chain uses TRBV6-4 and TRBJ2-3, with 9 bases identical to TRBD2. The CDR3 has 16 residues. V lost 3 bases, J lost 3 bases, and 7 bases stayed unmatched. Germline V CDR1 and CDR2: MRHNA, SNTAGT.

The table lists this clone with a count of one. The chain carries TRBV13 and TRBJ2-7; the D gene is possibly TRBD2 (6 bases). CDR3 length: 13 residues. The ends were cut back, 5 bases at V and 5 bases at J, with 13 bases in the middle. CDR1 PRHDT and CDR2 FYEKMQ come from the germline V gene (reference sequence). CDR3 bases: TGTGCCAGCAGCGGGCGGGGCAACGACGAGCAGTACTTC. It is translated as CASSGRGNDEQYF.

Details on this clone: One junction end does not reproduce the germline sequence, and a read error may be involved. Within the sample, other DNA sequences also encode this same CDR3. The rearrangement joins TRBV6-5 to TRBJ2-5; the D is unclear. The CDR3 has 14 residues. Per germline, CDR1 MNHEY and CDR2 SVGAGI. In nucleotides, the CDR3 is TGTGCCAGCAGCTACTCCCGACATTGGGAGACCCAGTACTTC. Translation: CASSYSRHWETQYF.

This clone was seen only once. This chain links TRBV2 with TRBJ2-5, with TRBD2 matching 7 bases. The germline CDR1 and CDR2 sequences are SNHLY and FYNNEI. The junction had 6 bases not matched to a gene; V was cut back by 6 bases and J by 2 bases. The CDR3 contains 14 residues. CDR3: CASRELLAQETQYF. CDR3 in DNA: TGTGCCAGCAGGGAACTACTAGCGCAAGAGACCCAGTACTTC.

Notes on this clone: The same CDR3 arises from other DNA sequences in this sample as well. This sequence joins TRBV5-1 and TRBJ2-5, with TRBD1 matching over 7 bases. The V and J ends lost 2 bases and 2 bases, in that order; junction bases with no gene match: 3. Germline V lookup: CDR1 SGHRS, CDR2 YFSETQ. The CDR3 covers 14 residues. CDR3 protein: CASSFGTAQETQYF. The CDR3 DNA reads as TGCGCCAGCAGCTTCGGGACAGCTCAAGAGACCCAGTACTTC.

The V and J genes are TRBV28 and TRBJ1-2, with D uncertain. In germline, CDR1 is MDHEN, CDR2 SYDVKM. The V end lost 0 bases, the J end lost 3 bases, and 8 bases lay between the germline ends. CDR3 length: 14 amino acids. DNA for the CDR3: TGTGCCAGCAGTTTATGGGTCGGAGACTATGGCTACACCTTC. Translating gives CASSLWVGDYGYTF.

The chain has TRBV28 and TRBJ2-3; maybe TRBD2 (5 bases). Germline V gene data show CDR1 as MDHEN and CDR2 as SYDVKM. Deletions cut 4 bases from V and 0 bases from J, with 14 bases between. CDR3 length equals 16 residues. The CDR3 spells CASSSSLAASTDTQYF. The CDR3 region has the DNA TGTGCCAGCAGTTCCTCCCTAGCAGCTAGCACAGATACGCAGTATTTT.

The chain combines TRBV19 with TRBJ2-7, with 7 positions matching TRBD2. This CDR3 is built from 15 residues. J gave up 3 bases and V 9 bases, and 14 bases lay outside the gene matches. CDR1 is LNHDA and CDR2 is SQIVND in the germline V gene (reference sequence). The CDR3 is CASSIGPGGSYEQYF. The CDR3 nucleotides are TGTGCCAGCTCAATTGGCCCGGGAGGCAGCTACGAGCAGTACTTC.

In its sample, this clone was seen once. V is TRBV4-3 and J is TRBJ2-6; D gene unclear. The CDR3 sequence is 16 residues long. Trimming pared 2 bases from V and 1 base from J, leaving 9 bases between. Germline V gene data show CDR1 as LGHNA and CDR2 as YSLEER. As DNA, the CDR3 is TGCGCCAGCAGCCAATCTGCGGAGTCTGGGGCCAACGTCCTGACTTTC. Amino acid sequence: CASSQSAESGANVLTF.

This clone was seen a few times. The rearrangement uses TRBV28 and TRBJ1-4; D might be TRBD1 (5 bases). CDR1 and CDR2 (germline): MDHEN, SYDVKM. Trimming stripped 5 bases from V and 10 bases from J, with 8 bases between. The CDR3 spans 11 residues. The CDR3: CASSVTGKLFF. Written as DNA, the CDR3 is TGTGCCAGCAGTGTCACAGGAAAACTGTTTTTT.

J is TRBJ1-1 and V is TRBV6-5; tentative D call: TRBD1 (5 bases). CDR1 is MNHEY, CDR2 SVGAGI, per germline. The V end was cut by 6 bases, the J end by 2 bases, with 10 bases between. CDR3 length: 13 amino acids. The CDR3 DNA reads as TGTGCCAGCAGGGGGCGGAAAAACACTGAAGCTTTCTTT. Translated: CASRGRKNTEAFF.

This chain uses TRBV28 with TRBJ2-1; D unclear. Between the trimmed V and J ends, which lost 5 bases and 0 bases, there was a span of 11 bases. Germline V gene lookup returns CDR1 MDHEN and CDR2 SYDVKM. The CDR3 extends over 15 amino acids. The CDR3 nucleotides read TGTGCCAGCAGTCGCGACTTGAGCTCCTACAATGAGCAGTTCTTC. Residues: CASSRDLSSYNEQFF. Combining the CDR3 with reference TRBV28 and TRBJ2-1 gives the whole variable domain DVKVTQSSRYLVKRTGEKVFLECVQDMDHENMFWYRQDPGLGLRLIYFSYDVKMKEKGDIPEGYSVSREKKERFSLILESASTNQTSMYLCASSRDLSSYNEQFFGPGTRLTVL.

V is TRBV4-1 and J is TRBJ1-5; no clear D. This CDR3 comprises 14 residues. CDR1 MGHRA and CDR2 YSYEKL come from the germline V gene. V lost 8 bases to trimming and J lost 0 bases, with 11 bases between them. In DNA form, the CDR3 reads TGCGCCAGCCGCGAGGAATATAGCAATCAGCCCCAGCATTTT. This gives the protein CASREEYSNQPQHF.

V usage is TRBV7-2 and J usage is TRBJ2-4; TRBD1 aligns across 7 bases. This CDR3 is 14 amino acids long. Germline CDR1 SGHTA, CDR2 FQGNSA. V trimming: 6 bases; J trimming: 6 bases; junction bases outside the gene matches: 8. CDR3: CASSQTRTGNIQYF. The CDR3 bases are TGTGCCAGCAGTCAGACTCGGACAGGAAACATTCAGTACTTC.

This clone has only a few counts. V usage is TRBV28 and J usage is TRBJ2-6; the match to TRBD1 covers 12 bases. Germline CDR1 MDHEN, CDR2 SYDVKM. The length of the CDR3 is 19 residues. J lost 1 base, V lost 6 bases, and 10 bases had no gene match. CDR3 loop: CASSSTGTGGYSGANVLTF. The CDR3 nucleotides read TGTGCCAGCAGCTCCACCGGGACAGGGGGCTATTCTGGGGCCAACGTCCTGACTTTC.

V is TRBV11-3 and J is TRBJ2-1; 14 nucleotides match TRBD2. CDR1 and CDR2 from the germline V gene are SGHNT and YENEEA. J lost 1 base, V lost 3 bases, and 8 bases had no gene match. The CDR3 totals 19 residues. The chain's CDR3 is CASSLRGTSGRRSYNEQFF. The CDR3 DNA reads as TGTGCCAGCAGCTTGCGCGGGACTAGCGGGAGAAGGTCCTACAATGAGCAGTTCTTC.

The chain carries TRBV7-9 and TRBJ1-1; D remains ambiguous. V lost 8 bases and J lost 1, with 11 bases in between. This CDR3 spans 13 amino acids. CDR1 is SEHNR and CDR2 is FQNEAQ in the germline V gene (reference sequence). CDR3 region: CASAGQENTEAFF. For the CDR3, the DNA is TGTGCCAGCGCGGGCCAGGAGAACACTGAAGCTTTCTTT. Supplemented by reference TRBV7-9 and TRBJ1-1, the full variable domain reads DTGVSQNPRHKITKRGQNVTFRCDPISEHNRLYWYRQTLGQGPEFLTYFQNEAQLEKSRLLSDRFSAERPKGSFSTLEIQRTEQGDSAMYLCASAGQENTEAFFGQGTRLTVV.

This rearrangement joins TRBV28 to TRBJ2-7, with TRBD2 matching 7 bases. V was clipped by 6 bases and J by 6 bases; unmatched bases: 11. This CDR3 contains 14 residues. The germline gives CDR1 MDHEN, CDR2 SYDVKM. This chain's CDR3 is CASRKERDPSEQYF. The CDR3 nucleotides are TGTGCCAGCAGAAAGGAGCGGGATCCTAGCGAGCAGTACTTC.

The rearrangement uses TRBV5-1 and TRBJ1-1, with 7 bases fitting TRBD1. The V gene end was trimmed by 4 bases and the J gene end by 5 bases; junction bases not matched to a gene: 5. CDR3 length equals 13 residues. Germline V gives CDR1 SGHRS, CDR2 YFSETQ. CDR3 protein: CASSRQGETEAFF. In nucleotides, the CDR3 is TGCGCCAGCAGCCGACAGGGAGAAACTGAAGCTTTCTTT.

The V gene is TRBV10-3, the J gene TRBJ2-3, with D possibly TRBD2 on 7 matching bases. This CDR3 comprises 15 residues. Germline assignment: CDR1 ENHRY and CDR2 SYGVKD. V was pared by 9 bases and J by 6 bases, with 22 bases between. The CDR3 loop reads CAISQGLMGRDTQYF. The CDR3 DNA follows: TGTGCCATTTCACAGGGACTAATGGGGAGGGATACGCAGTATTTT.